The 24 T cell receptor beta chains below all came from one sample that was sequenced in a study of shared clonotypes between healthy human individuals. This table comes from immunoSEQ multiplex PCR, and its TCRdb copy is limited to in-frame clones, with some not included. The sample contains about 1,900,000 clones, roughly 95% of which appear only once. CD8 cells classed as naive were CD45RO-negative and positively selected for CCR7, excluding terminally differentiated effector memory CD45RA+ cells. The sequenced sample was naive CD8+ T cells sorted from blood. The source of these receptors is a man younger than 35 in good health.

The J gene is TRBJ2-1, the V gene TRBV27; TRBD1 matches 8 bases. Losses at the gene ends were 5 bases for V and 2 bases for J; bases not matched to a gene: 5. The CDR3 spans 15 residues. The germline V gene has CDR1 MNHEY and CDR2 SMNVEV (reference sequence). The CDR3 is CASSLGTGPYNEQFF. The CDR3 coding sequence is TGTGCCAGCAGTCTAGGGACAGGACCCTACAATGAGCAGTTCTTC.

The chain is built from TRBV30 and TRBJ2-1; D is ambiguous. Germline loops: CDR1 GTSNPN, CDR2 SVGIG (reference sequence). CDR3 length: 13 amino acids. V was cut by 0 bases and J by 2 bases, with 5 bases left in between. CDR3 DNA sequence: TGTGCCTGGAGTGTCTTTACCTACAATGAGCAGTTCTTC. Its translation: CAWSVFTYNEQFF.

The rearrangement joins TRBV7-2 to TRBJ2-7; the D gene is possibly TRBD1 (5 bases). The V end lost 4 bases, the J end lost 0 bases, and 16 bases lay between the germline ends. Germline assignment: CDR1 SGHTA and CDR2 FQGNSA. This CDR3 region has 16 residues. This CDR3 is CASSSPGATNSYEQYF. CDR3 DNA: TGTGCCAGCAGCTCCCCTGGGGCCACCAACTCCTACGAGCAGTACTTC.

The CDR3 reads CASSLEGLAGIEQFF. CDR3 DNA sequence: TGTGCCAGCAGCTTAGAGGGACTAGCGGGTATAGAGCAGTTCTTC. The chain is built from TRBV11-2 and TRBJ2-1, with 12 bases lining up with TRBD2. This CDR3 contains 15 residues. Germline values: CDR1 SGHAT, CDR2 FQNNGV. V trimming: 0 bases; J trimming: 10 bases; junction bases outside the gene matches: 4. The full variable domain, with the rest looked up from reference TRBV11-2 and TRBJ2-1, is EAGVAQSPRYKIIEKRQSVAFWCNPISGHATLYWYQQILGQGPKLLIQFQNNGVVDDSQLPKDRFSAERLKGVDSTLKIQPAKLEDSAVYLCASSLEGLAGIEQFFGPGTRLTVL.

This chain uses TRBV27 with TRBJ1-5; 7 positions agree with TRBD1. Unmatched junction bases numbered 1, after V lost 2 bases and J lost 6 bases. The CDR3 is made up of 13 amino acids. The germline CDR1 and CDR2 sequences are MNHEY and SMNVEV (reference sequence). This chain's CDR3 is CASSLTGVQPQHF. DNA for the CDR3: TGTGCCAGCAGTTTAACAGGGGTTCAGCCCCAGCATTTT.

In regard to this clone: The same CDR3 is also encoded by other DNA sequences in this sample. The chain employs TRBV4-1 and TRBJ2-7, with TRBD2 matching over 11 bases. CDR1 MGHRA and CDR2 YSYEKL come from the germline V gene. CDR3 length: 15 residues. The J segment lost 4 bases and the V segment lost 0 bases, leaving 2 bases of the junction unmatched. The CDR3 here is CASSQEGLAGYEQYF. In nucleotides, the CDR3 is TGCGCCAGCAGCCAAGAAGGACTAGCGGGTTACGAGCAGTACTTC.

The chain has TRBV6-1 and TRBJ2-7; maybe TRBD2 (7 bases). The V end was cut by 6 bases, the J end by 2 bases, with 14 bases between. Looked up from germline, CDR1 is MNHNS and CDR2 is SASEGT. There are 14 residues in the CDR3. The CDR3 DNA reads TGTGCCAGCAGCCCCGGGGGGCAACCCTACGAGCAGTACTTC. It yields the protein CASSPGGQPYEQYF.

To note about this clone: This CDR3 is also generated by other DNA sequences in the sample. This rearrangement joins TRBV2 to TRBJ1-2; possible D gene TRBD1, 5 bases. Per germline, CDR1 SNHLY and CDR2 FYNNEI. Trimming took off 8 bases at V and 8 bases at J, with 18 bases between the two ends. This CDR3 is 13 amino acids long. The CDR3 nucleotides are TGTGCCAGCTCTCCCACGGGGGGGTACGGCTACACCTTC. It specifies CASSPTGGYGYTF. Filled out from reference TRBV2 and TRBJ1-2, the complete variable domain reads EPEVTQTPSHQVTQMGQEVILRCVPISNHLYFYWYRQILGQKVEFLVSFYNNEISEKSEIFDDQFSVERPDGSNFTLKIRSTKLEDSAMYFCASSPTGGYGYTFGSGTRLTVV.

Concerning this clone itself: Other DNA sequences in this sample translate to the same CDR3. The V call is TRBV27, the J call TRBJ2-7; D is possibly TRBD2 (5 bases). The CDR3 sequence is 13 residues long. V lost 2 bases to trimming and J lost 0 bases, with 5 bases between them. Germline V CDR1 and CDR2: MNHEY, SMNVEV (reference sequence). CDR3 bases: TGTGCCAGCAGTTTAACTAGCTCCTACGAGCAGTACTTC. Translated, it gives CASSLTSSYEQYF.

V is TRBV2 and J is TRBJ2-3, with TRBD2 identical over 10 bases. The germline V gene has CDR1 SNHLY and CDR2 FYNNEI. The CDR3 loop spans 15 amino acids. V trimming: 3 bases; J trimming: 5 bases; junction bases outside the gene matches: 5. The CDR3 sequence: CASSESLAGEDTQYF. In DNA form, the CDR3 reads TGTGCCAGCAGTGAGTCGCTAGCGGGAGAAGATACGCAGTATTTT.

The chain uses TRBV7-6 and TRBJ2-7, with D perhaps TRBD1 or TRBD2 (6 bases each). V dropped 5 bases and J dropped 5 bases, with 22 bases sitting between them. The CDR3 contains 16 residues. Germline CDR1 reads SGHVS; CDR2 reads FNYEAQ. This CDR3 is CASSPYTVGGSNEQYF. The DNA for the CDR3 is TGTGCCAGCAGCCCCTACACCGTGGGGGGCTCGAACGAGCAGTACTTC.

The chain combines TRBV6-7 with TRBJ1-1; TRBD1 agrees at 7 bases. Being an ORF, TRBV6-7 has a function that is uncertain. With 9 bases clipped from V and 0 bases from J, the junction kept 7 bases outside the gene matches. The CDR3 length is 14 residues. Here the CDR3 DNA reads TGTGCCAGGGAGCAGGGGGATATGAACACTGAAGCTTTCTTT. Its translation is CAREQGDMNTEAFF.

The chain employs TRBV27 and TRBJ2-3; D is perhaps TRBD1 or TRBD2 (5 bases each). With 7 bases removed from V and 6 bases from J, the gap between germline ends came to 20 bases. In germline, CDR1 is MNHEY, CDR2 SMNVEV (reference sequence). CDR3 length: 15 residues. CDR3: CASTMGPGSWDTQYF. The CDR3 DNA is TGTGCCAGCACCATGGGACCGGGGAGCTGGGATACGCAGTATTTT.

In its sample, this clone was seen once. The chain recombines TRBV6-5 with TRBJ2-1; 11 nucleotides match TRBD2. J gave up 7 bases and V 5 bases, and 7 bases lay outside the gene matches. The CDR3 loop spans 15 amino acids. Germline V CDR1 and CDR2: MNHEY, SVGAGI. Here the CDR3 DNA reads TGTGCCAGCAGTCCACTAGCGGGAGTCTTAAATGAGCAGTTCTTC. This codes for CASSPLAGVLNEQFF.

This clone was counted only a few times. The chain joins TRBV7-8 to TRBJ1-2; TRBD1 agrees at 7 bases. The V gene end was trimmed by 5 bases and the J gene end by 0 bases; junction bases not matched to a gene: 9. The CDR3 has 16 residues. CDR1 and CDR2 (germline): SGHVS, FQNEAQ. This chain's CDR3 is CASSPTGQSPNYGYTF. CDR3 nucleotide sequence: TGTGCCAGCAGCCCCACGGGACAGTCGCCTAACTATGGCTACACCTTC.

The V call is TRBV7-2, the J call TRBJ1-1, with D unclear. CDR3 length equals 12 residues. CDR1 and CDR2 from the germline V gene are SGHTA and FQGNSA. V shed 2 bases and J shed 4 bases, with 5 bases lying between them. The CDR3 sequence: CASSLYSTEAFF. CDR3 bases: TGTGCCAGCAGCTTATATAGCACTGAAGCTTTCTTT.

The V call is TRBV27, the J call TRBJ2-1; 8 bases map to TRBD2. Germline CDR1 is MNHEY and CDR2 is SMNVEV (reference sequence). The trim removed 2 bases at V and 6 bases at J, leaving 6 bases unmatched. CDR3 size: 15 residues. The CDR3, as DNA: TGTGCCAGCAGTTTAGGAGCGGGAGCCCCCAATGAGCAGTTCTTC. Translation: CASSLGAGAPNEQFF.

The chain uses TRBV6-6 and TRBJ2-1; 8 bases map to TRBD1. CDR1 is MNHNY, CDR2 SVGAGI, per germline (reference sequence). The CDR3 covers 16 residues. Trimming cost V 1 base and J 2 bases; bases outside gene matches: 4. The CDR3 region is CASSYYGTGTYNEQFF. CDR3 DNA sequence: TGTGCCAGCAGTTACTACGGGACAGGCACCTACAATGAGCAGTTCTTC.

The chain carries TRBV7-8 and TRBJ1-1, with D possibly matching TRBD1 (6 bases). Per germline, CDR1 SGHVS and CDR2 FQNEAQ. The CDR3 totals 18 residues. Trimming took 2 bases from V and 2 from J, leaving 21 bases between them. CDR3 coding DNA: TGTGCCAGCAGCTTAAAAAGCCACCTTAGGGGGGTTAACACTGAAGCTTTCTTT. Its translation is CASSLKSHLRGVNTEAFF.

This sequence joins TRBV6-1 and TRBJ2-7; the D gene is possibly TRBD1 (6 bases). V lost 6 bases to trimming and J lost 0 bases, with 15 bases between them. The germline V gene has CDR1 MNHNS and CDR2 SASEGT. The CDR3 spans 15 residues. CDR3: CASRVDTGSSYEQYF. CDR3 nucleotides: TGTGCCAGCAGGGTTGACACAGGGAGCTCCTACGAGCAGTACTTC.

The chain employs TRBV7-2 and TRBJ2-7; D gene unclear. CDR1 SGHTA and CDR2 FQGNSA come from the germline V gene. Deletions cut 0 bases from V and 4 bases from J, with 7 bases between. There are 13 residues in the CDR3. CDR3 in DNA: TGTGCCAGCAGCTTAGCCCCGGAGTACGAGCAGTACTTC. This gives the protein CASSLAPEYEQYF. Full variable domain (remainder filled in from reference TRBV7-2 and TRBJ2-7): GAGVSQSPSNKVTEKGKDVELRCDPISGHTALYWYRQSLGQGLEFLIYFQGNSAPDKSGLPSDRFSAERTGGSVSTLTIQRTQQEDSAVYLCASSLAPEYEQYFGPGTRLTVT.

V usage is TRBV13 and J usage is TRBJ2-7; TRBD2 matches 7 bases. With 5 bases clipped from V and 3 bases from J, the junction kept 7 bases outside the gene matches. The CDR3 spans 14 residues. Germline CDR1 and CDR2: PRHDT and FYEKMQ (reference sequence). The CDR3 nucleotides read TGTGCCAGCAGCGTAAGCGGGGCTCACTACGAGCAGTACTTC. Its translation: CASSVSGAHYEQYF.

The chain carries TRBV29-1 and TRBJ2-2; D is unresolved. V was clipped by 4 bases and J by 7 bases, with 10 bases between them. Germline CDR1 reads SQVTM; CDR2 reads ANQGSEA. The length of the CDR3 is 12 residues. In DNA, the CDR3 is TGCAGCGTTGTCCTACTGGGCGGGGAGCTGTTTTTT. Amino acids: CSVVLLGGELFF.

This chain links TRBV19 with TRBJ2-7; D unresolved. Looked up from germline, CDR1 is LNHDA and CDR2 is SQIVND (reference sequence). This CDR3 spans 12 amino acids. Trimming cost V 5 bases and J 5 bases, with 10 bases left between them. The CDR3 nucleotides are TGTGCCAGTAGTTTCCATGGTGACGAGCAGTACTTC. Its translation is CASSFHGDEQYF.